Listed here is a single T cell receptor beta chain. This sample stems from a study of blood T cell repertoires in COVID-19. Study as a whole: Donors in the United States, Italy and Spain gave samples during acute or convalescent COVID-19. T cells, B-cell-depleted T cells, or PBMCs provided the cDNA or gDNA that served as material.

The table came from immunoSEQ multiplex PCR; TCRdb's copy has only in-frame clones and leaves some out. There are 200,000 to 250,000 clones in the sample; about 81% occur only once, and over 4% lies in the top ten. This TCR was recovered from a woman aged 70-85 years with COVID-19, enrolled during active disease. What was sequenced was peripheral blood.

The CDR3 here is CASRPRFSAGQEGYTF. CDR3 DNA sequence: TGTGCCAGTAGGCCCCGTTTTTCTGCAGGCCAAGAAGGCTACACCTTC. The chain recombines TRBV19 with TRBJ1-2; D uncertain. The CDR3 spans 16 residues. Germline CDR1 reads LNHDA; CDR2 reads SQIVND (reference sequence). Trimming removed 6 bases from V and 8 bases from J, with 25 bases in between.